The 31 T cell receptor beta chains listed next were all sequenced from one sample in a study of blood T cell repertoires in COVID-19. Generated by immunoSEQ multiplex PCR, the TCRdb table keeps only in-frame clones and is missing some. The sample lists about 440,000 clones; around 88% were seen once. The sample comprised peripheral blood. These receptors came from a woman aged 45-65 years with COVID-19, enrolled during active disease.

The rearrangement joins TRBV3-1 (or the pseudogene TRBV3-2) to TRBJ2-7; the match to TRBD1 covers 10 bases. CDR3 length equals 18 residues. Germline CDR1 and CDR2: LGHDT and YNNKEL (reference sequence). The V segment lost 2 bases and the J segment 3 bases; nucleotides outside the gene matches: 13. The CDR3, as DNA: TGTGCCAGCAGCCAAAGGGCACCGACAGGGGGCGAGCACTACGAGCAGTACTTC. Translation gives CASSQRAPTGGEHYEQYF.

This rearrangement joins TRBV5-1 to TRBJ2-5, with D perhaps matching TRBD1 (6 bases). The CDR3 is 14 residues long. CDR1 and CDR2 (germline): SGHRS, YFSETQ. Deletions cut 4 bases from V and 5 bases from J, with 15 bases between. The CDR3 is CASSAEQGVETQYF. For the CDR3, the DNA is TGCGCCAGCAGCGCGGAACAGGGAGTCGAGACCCAGTACTTC.

The chain carries TRBV5-1 and TRBJ2-3, with 7 bases aligning to TRBD1. Unmatched junction bases numbered 2, after V lost 0 bases and J lost 1 base. The CDR3 spans 15 residues. Germline loops: CDR1 SGHRS, CDR2 YFSETQ. The CDR3 sequence is CASSLGQGGTDTQYF. CDR3 nucleotides: TGCGCCAGCAGCTTGGGTCAGGGGGGCACAGATACGCAGTATTTT. The variable domain in full, completed from reference TRBV5-1 and TRBJ2-3, reads KAGVTQTPRYLIKTRGQQVTLSCSPISGHRSVSWYQQTPGQGLQFLFEYFSETQRNKGNFPGRFSGRQFSNSRSEMNVSTLELGDSALYLCASSLGQGGTDTQYFGPGTRLTVL.

This chain joins TRBV6-5 and TRBJ2-7; TRBD2 matches 9 bases. The ends lost 2 bases at V and 4 bases at J; junction bases unmatched: 6. This CDR3 contains 15 residues. The germline gives CDR1 MNHEY, CDR2 SVGAGI. The CDR3 bases are TGTGCCAGCAGTTACCGGGCGGGGGGGCGGTACGAGCAGTACTTC. Translating gives CASSYRAGGRYEQYF.

The genes are TRBV6-6 and TRBJ2-7; the D gene is possibly TRBD1 (6 bases). Germline CDR1 MNHNY, CDR2 SVGAGI (reference sequence). V was clipped by 2 bases and J by 5 bases, with 13 bases between them. This CDR3 contains 14 residues. The CDR3 DNA reads TGTGCCAGCAGTTACAGGGGGAAAGGAGACGAGCAGTACTTC. Its translation: CASSYRGKGDEQYF.

The rearrangement joins TRBV3-1 (or the pseudogene TRBV3-2) to TRBJ2-7; 9 nucleotides align to TRBD1. The germline V gene encodes CDR1 LGHDT and CDR2 YNNKEL (reference sequence). This CDR3 has 16 residues. With 4 bases clipped from V and 7 bases from J, the junction kept 14 bases outside the gene matches. The CDR3 DNA reads TGTGCCAGCAGCCCAGCCGGGACAGGGCTTTACGGTGAGCAGTACTTC. It encodes CASSPAGTGLYGEQYF.

The chain recombines TRBV5-1 with TRBJ1-1; D call uncertain. CDR1 and CDR2 from the germline V gene are SGHRS and YFSETQ. Between the trimmed V and J ends, which lost 2 bases and 0 bases, there was a span of 8 bases. CDR3 size: 14 residues. For the CDR3, the DNA is TGCGCCAGCAGCTTCGATCCAGTGAACACTGAAGCTTTCTTT. Translation: CASSFDPVNTEAFF.

The genes are TRBV6-2 or TRBV6-3 and TRBJ2-3; D call uncertain. This CDR3 has 13 amino acids. Germline lookup yields CDR1 MNHEY and CDR2 SVGEGT. Deletions cut 0 bases from V and 5 bases from J, with 6 bases between. In DNA form, the CDR3 reads TGTGCCAGCAGTTACTCAAGACTAGATACGCAGTATTTT. Translation gives CASSYSRLDTQYF.

This sequence joins TRBV6-2 or TRBV6-3 and TRBJ2-2; D gene ambiguous. The CDR3 totals 13 residues. The V end lost 5 bases, the J end lost 6 bases, and 10 bases lay between the germline ends. From germline, CDR1 is MNHEY and CDR2 SVGEGT. DNA for the CDR3: TGTGCCAGCAGTCCAGCGTTGGCCGGGGAGCTGTTTTTT. Translated: CASSPALAGELFF.

The chain links TRBV10-3 to TRBJ1-2; D may be TRBD1 (5 bases). With 4 bases removed from V and 3 bases from J, the gap between germline ends came to 24 bases. CDR3 length: 18 residues. CDR1 ENHRY and CDR2 SYGVKD come from the germline V gene. This chain's CDR3 is CAISANPRRGDDYYGYTF. The CDR3 coding sequence is TGTGCCATCAGTGCGAACCCGAGGCGGGGGGACGACTACTATGGCTACACCTTC.

This clone was seen once. The V and J genes are TRBV6-5 and TRBJ1-6; the D gene is possibly TRBD1 (5 bases). The germline gives CDR1 MNHEY, CDR2 SVGAGI. Deletions cut 7 bases from V and 5 bases from J, with 12 bases between. CDR3 length: 14 residues. This chain's CDR3 is CASITWGDNSPLHF. CDR3 nucleotides: TGTGCCAGCATCACCTGGGGGGATAATTCACCCCTCCACTTT.

V gene TRBV2 combines with J gene TRBJ2-2, with 11 bases that match TRBD2. Germline assignment: CDR1 SNHLY and CDR2 FYNNEI. This CDR3 is 18 amino acids long. The junction had 16 bases not matched to a gene; V was cut back by 8 bases and J by 5 bases. CDR3 coding DNA: TGTGCCAGCTTGCACCGTAGCGGGGGGGCCCTAGTGACCGGGGAGCTGTTTTTT. Translating gives CASLHRSGGALVTGELFF.

The CDR3 loop is CASRPQGLYYGYTF. CDR3 nucleotide sequence: TGTGCCAGCAGACCACAGGGTCTTTACTATGGCTACACCTTC. The chain joins TRBV28 to TRBJ1-2; D is perhaps TRBD1 (6 bases). The CDR3 has 14 residues. The V gene's germline CDR1 is MDHEN and CDR2 SYDVKM. V was pared by 6 bases and J by 3 bases, with 14 bases between.

The chain couples TRBV5-6 to TRBJ1-4; no firm D call. There are 14 residues in the CDR3. V was cut by 1 base and J by 3 bases, with 7 bases left in between. Germline-derived CDR1 and CDR2 are SGHDT and YYEEEE. The CDR3 here is CASSLNGANEKLFF. Here the CDR3 DNA reads TGTGCCAGCAGCTTGAATGGAGCTAATGAAAAACTGTTTTTT. The whole variable domain, remainder taken from reference TRBV5-6 and TRBJ1-4, is DAGVTQSPTHLIKTRGQQVTLRCSPKSGHDTVSWYQQALGQGPQFIFQYYEEEERQRGNFPDRFSGHQFPNYSSELNVNALLLGDSALYLCASSLNGANEKLFFGSGTQLSVL.

The chain links TRBV6-1 to TRBJ2-2; 7 nucleotides match TRBD1. Germline CDR1 and CDR2: MNHNS and SASEGT. V was pared by 1 base and J by 7 bases, with 6 bases of the junction left unmatched. The length of the CDR3 is 15 residues. CDR3 coding DNA: TGTGCCAGCAGTGAAGTGAGGGGGCCGGGCGGGGAGCTGTTTTTT. Its translation: CASSEVRGPGGELFF.

The chain uses TRBV10-3 and TRBJ2-3, with TRBD2 identical over 10 bases. The CDR3 extends over 15 amino acids. With 2 bases clipped from V and 4 bases from J, the junction kept 3 bases outside the gene matches. Germline V CDR1 and CDR2: ENHRY, SYGVKD. The CDR3 here is CAISEGAGGADTQYF. In DNA form, the CDR3 reads TGTGCCATCAGTGAGGGAGCGGGGGGGGCAGATACGCAGTATTTT.

The rearrangement uses TRBV11-2 and TRBJ2-7; D is unclear. V was clipped by 1 base and J by 5 bases, with 9 bases between them. There are 13 residues in the CDR3. CDR1 is SGHAT and CDR2 is FQNNGV in the germline V gene. The CDR3 region has the DNA TGTGCCAGCAGCTTAGTGGCCAGTAACGAGCAGTACTTC. This encodes CASSLVASNEQYF.

The chain joins TRBV5-1 to TRBJ2-3; D not resolved. V was clipped by 3 bases and J by 6 bases, with 11 bases between them. This CDR3 spans 13 amino acids. The germline V gene has CDR1 SGHRS and CDR2 YFSETQ. CDR3 amino acids: CASSSPPGDTQYF. The CDR3 bases are TGCGCCAGCAGCTCCCCACCGGGTGATACGCAGTATTTT.

V gene TRBV27 combines with J gene TRBJ2-6; possible D gene TRBD2, 6 bases. The CDR3 spans 18 residues. CDR1 is MNHEY, CDR2 SMNVEV, per germline (reference sequence). V was pared by 5 bases and J by 3 bases, with 20 bases between. CDR3 sequence: CASSLNPPGGNGANVLTF. The CDR3 nucleotides read TGTGCCAGCAGTCTAAACCCCCCTGGAGGGAATGGGGCCAACGTCCTGACTTTC.

The V call is TRBV10-3, the J call TRBJ2-2; D is possibly TRBD1 (6 bases). This CDR3 is 14 amino acids long. Trimming cost V 4 bases and J 1 base, with 7 bases left between them. CDR1 and CDR2 (germline): ENHRY, SYGVKD. CDR3 region: CAISGTENTGELFF. CDR3 DNA: TGTGCCATCAGTGGGACAGAGAACACCGGGGAGCTGTTTTTT.

The J gene is TRBJ1-3, the V gene TRBV27, with no clear D. The ends were cut back, 4 bases at V and 2 bases at J, with 9 bases in the middle. This CDR3 has 14 amino acids. Per germline, CDR1 MNHEY and CDR2 SMNVEV (reference sequence). CDR3 in amino acids: CASSSLSAGNTIYF. The CDR3 DNA sequence: TGTGCCAGCAGTTCCCTGTCTGCTGGAAACACCATATATTTT.

Comments on this clone: This CDR3 is also generated by other DNA sequences in the sample. V gene TRBV7-9 combines with J gene TRBJ1-1; no definite D call. The CDR3 is made up of 14 amino acids. V shed 1 base and J shed 1 base, with 7 bases lying between them. Germline V gene sequence: CDR1 SEHNR, CDR2 FQNEAQ (reference sequence). The CDR3 protein is CASSLEAGNTEAFF. CDR3 coding DNA: TGTGCCAGCAGCTTAGAGGCGGGGAACACTGAAGCTTTCTTT.

The chain employs TRBV5-1 and TRBJ2-7; 8 bases map to TRBD2. The CDR3 runs to 15 residues. Germline CDR1 reads SGHRS; CDR2 reads YFSETQ. Unmatched junction bases numbered 8, after V lost 4 bases and J lost 2 bases. CDR3 amino acids: CASSGSGGSTYEQYF. The CDR3 coding sequence is TGCGCCAGCAGCGGGAGCGGGGGATCCACCTACGAGCAGTACTTC.

The chain carries TRBV30 and TRBJ1-6; no clear D. The ends were cut back, 1 base at V and 6 bases at J, with 16 bases in the middle. The CDR3 contains 16 residues. Looked up from germline, CDR1 is GTSNPN and CDR2 is SVGIG (reference sequence). In nucleotides, the CDR3 is TGTGCCTGGAGTGCCGCCCTGCGAGGGAGTAATTCACCCCTCCACTTT. Translation: CAWSAALRGSNSPLHF.

The V gene is TRBV30, the J gene TRBJ1-6, with 8 nucleotides matching TRBD1. The CDR3 loop spans 13 amino acids. With V trimmed by 7 bases and J by 7 bases, 6 bases remained unmatched. The germline V gene has CDR1 GTSNPN and CDR2 SVGIG (reference sequence). In nucleotides, the CDR3 is TGTGCCTCTTCGACAGGGGACAATTCACCCCTCCACTTT. Its translation is CASSTGDNSPLHF.

The chain couples TRBV27 to TRBJ2-7, with D maybe TRBD1 (6 bases). V lost 5 bases and J lost 5, with 10 bases in between. Per the germline V gene, CDR1 is MNHEY and CDR2 is SMNVEV (reference sequence). The CDR3 runs to 12 residues. This CDR3 reads CASSQGQNEQYF. CDR3 nucleotides: TGTGCCAGCAGTCAAGGACAGAACGAGCAGTACTTC.

CDR3 sequence (DNA): TGCGCCAGCAGCTTGGTAGATTACACCGGGGAGCTGTTTTTT. This encodes CASSLVDYTGELFF. The V gene is TRBV5-1, the J gene TRBJ2-2; D unclear. This CDR3 has 14 amino acids. The germline V gene has CDR1 SGHRS and CDR2 YFSETQ. Trimming stripped 0 bases from V and 3 bases from J, with 6 bases between.

As for this clone: At one end the junction does not follow the germline gene, possibly because of a read error. The rearrangement uses TRBV27 and TRBJ2-7; 10 bases align to TRBD1. This CDR3 is built from 12 residues. Germline CDR1 is MNHEY and CDR2 is SMNVEV (reference sequence). CDR3 amino acids: CASSLGTGATVF. CDR3 DNA sequence: TGTGCCAGCAGTTTAGGGACAGGGGCAACAGTGTTC.

This chain uses TRBV7-8 with TRBJ1-2; D might be TRBD1 (6 bases). The germline V and J ends were trimmed by 4 bases and 7 bases, with 13 bases remaining between them. The CDR3 runs to 13 residues. The germline gives CDR1 SGHVS, CDR2 FQNEAQ. The CDR3 DNA is TGTGCCAGCAGCTCCAGGGTAGGGGGTGGCTACACCTTC. Amino acids: CASSSRVGGGYTF. Full variable domain (remainder filled in from reference TRBV7-8 and TRBJ1-2): GAGVSQSPRYKVAKRGQDVALRCDPISGHVSLFWYQQALGQGPEFLTYFQNEAQLDKSGLPSDRFFAERPEGSVSTLKIQRTQQEDSAVYLCASSSRVGGGYTFGSGTRLTVV.

As for this clone: Other DNA variants within this sample encode the same CDR3. This chain connects TRBV12-5 to TRBJ1-2, with a possible D match to TRBD1 (6 bases). CDR1 is LGHNT and CDR2 is FRNRAP in the germline V gene. This CDR3 is 11 amino acids long. V dropped 2 bases and J dropped 9 bases, with 7 bases sitting between them. CDR3: CASGLQGSYTF. The CDR3 DNA reads TGTGCTAGTGGTTTGCAGGGGAGCTACACCTTC.

The CDR3 bases are TGTGCCAGTAGTCCCCGGTATGAATCGGAAGCTTTCTTT. It is translated as CASSPRYESEAFF. V usage is TRBV19 and J usage is TRBJ1-1; D is ambiguous. Germline V CDR1 and CDR2: LNHDA, SQIVND (reference sequence). This CDR3 comprises 13 residues. V lost 5 bases and J lost 8, with 15 bases in between.